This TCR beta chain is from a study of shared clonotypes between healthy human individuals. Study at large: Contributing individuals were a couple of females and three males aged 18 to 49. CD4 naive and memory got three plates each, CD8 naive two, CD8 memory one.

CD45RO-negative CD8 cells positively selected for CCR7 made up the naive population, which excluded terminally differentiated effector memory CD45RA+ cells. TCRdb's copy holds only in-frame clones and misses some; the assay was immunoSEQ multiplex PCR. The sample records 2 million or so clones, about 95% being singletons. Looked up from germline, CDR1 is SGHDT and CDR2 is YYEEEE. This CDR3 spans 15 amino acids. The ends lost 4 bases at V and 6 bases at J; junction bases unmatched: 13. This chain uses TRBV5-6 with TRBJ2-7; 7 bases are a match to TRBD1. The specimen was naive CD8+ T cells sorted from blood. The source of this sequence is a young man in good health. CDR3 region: CASSHRGRGLIEQYF. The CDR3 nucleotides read TGTGCCAGCAGCCATCGGGGCAGGGGGTTGATCGAGCAGTACTTC.